A single sample is the source of the 22 T cell receptor beta chains below, sequenced in a study of identical twins. TCRdb processed the 5' RACE reads anew with MiXCR; each CDR3 protein has one entry. The sample includes roughly 690,000 distinct CDR3 sequences, around 6.1% of them seen just once. Sequencing was carried out using naive T cells sorted from blood. Receptors originate from a young man in good health.

There are many counts of this clonotype. The CDR3 DNA sequence: TGTGCCAGCAGTTCCTATCGGGAGGGACAAGAGACCCAGTACTTC. This gives the protein CASSSYREGQETQYF. This chain joins TRBV28 and TRBJ2-5; 8 bases map to TRBD2. The CDR3 length is 15 residues. CDR1 MDHEN and CDR2 SYDVKM come from the germline V gene. With V trimmed by 4 bases and J by 2 bases, 6 bases remained unmatched.

This clonotype was seen once. A single base separates this from a much larger clone, so it may be a read error. The chain recombines TRBV10-3 with TRBJ2-1, with 7 bases identical to TRBD2. The V segment lost 4 bases and the J segment 5 bases; nucleotides outside the gene matches: 11. The germline CDR1 and CDR2 sequences are ENHRY and SYGVKD. CDR3 length equals 16 residues. This CDR3 is CAISGLAAGEDNEQFF. The CDR3 coding sequence is TGTGCCATCAGTGGGCTTGCGGCGGGAGAAGACAATGAGCAGTTCTTC.

This clonotype has at least ten counts. The V call is TRBV28, the J call TRBJ1-5; D uncertain. The CDR3 spans 14 residues. The ends were cut back, 6 bases at V and 0 bases at J, with 9 bases in the middle. In germline, CDR1 is MDHEN, CDR2 SYDVKM. The CDR3 sequence is CASSDSGSNQPQHF. The CDR3 DNA reads TGTGCCAGCAGCGATTCGGGTAGCAATCAGCCCCAGCATTTT.

For this clonotype: Possible read error: a much larger clone is one base away. The chain links TRBV29-1 to TRBJ1-5; 9 bases map to TRBD1. CDR1 is SQVTM and CDR2 is ANQGSEA in the germline V gene. There are 13 residues in the CDR3. With 4 bases clipped from V and 3 bases from J, the junction kept 1 base outside the gene matches. The CDR3: CSVGQGVNQPQHF. The DNA of the CDR3 is TGCAGCGTTGGACAGGGGGTCAATCAGCCCCAGCATTTT. The full variable domain, rest sourced from reference TRBV29-1 and TRBJ1-5, is SAVISQKPSRDICQRGTSLTIQCQVDSQVTMMFWYRQQPGQSLTLIATANQGSEATYESGFVIDKFPISRPNLTFSTLTVSNMSPEDSSIYLCSVGQGVNQPQHFGDGTRLSIL.

The chain couples TRBV7-9 to TRBJ2-2; D is unclear. CDR1 is SEHNR and CDR2 is FQNEAQ in the germline V gene (reference sequence). This CDR3 has 17 amino acids. V lost 3 bases and J 5 bases, leaving 19 bases between the germline ends. CDR3 region: CASSFDLSRLRTGELFF. Here the CDR3 DNA reads TGTGCCAGCAGCTTTGACCTCAGTAGATTGAGGACCGGGGAGCTGTTTTTT.

This clonotype was found a few times. The V and J genes are TRBV5-1 and TRBJ1-1, with TRBD1 matching over 7 bases. Trimming removed 4 bases from V and 6 bases from J; junction bases left unmatched: 12. Germline lookup yields CDR1 SGHRS and CDR2 YFSETQ. The CDR3 totals 15 residues. The CDR3 sequence is CASSPVQGGSAEAFF. The CDR3, as DNA: TGCGCCAGCAGCCCGGTGCAGGGGGGCAGCGCTGAAGCTTTCTTT.

The rearrangement links TRBV20-1 to TRBJ2-2, with 11 bases identical to TRBD1. CDR1 is DFQATT, CDR2 SNEGSKA, per germline (reference sequence). This CDR3 comprises 16 residues. V dropped 0 bases and J dropped 4; count of bases not matched to a gene: 4. The chain's CDR3 is CSARDPDRGLTGELFF. The CDR3 DNA reads as TGCAGTGCTAGAGATCCGGACAGGGGGCTCACCGGGGAGCTGTTTTTT.

This clonotype was seen ten or more times. The J gene is TRBJ1-6, the V gene TRBV12-3 or TRBV12-4; D is perhaps TRBD1 (5 bases). This CDR3 region has 15 residues. The ends were cut back, 8 bases at V and 7 bases at J, with 18 bases in the middle. Here the CDR3 reads CASAIRGTGNSPLHF. Written as DNA, the CDR3 is TGTGCCAGCGCAATACGGGGGACGGGAAATTCACCCCTCCACTTT.

This clonotype came up many times. This chain uses TRBV20-1 with TRBJ2-4; TRBD1 matches at 7 bases. Trimming removed 3 bases from V and 2 bases from J; junction bases left unmatched: 7. The CDR3 has 15 residues. In germline, CDR1 is DFQATT, CDR2 SNEGSKA (reference sequence). DNA of the CDR3: TGCAGTGCTAGGGTCCACAGGGGAACCAAAAACATTCAGTACTTC. It codes for CSARVHRGTKNIQYF.

V usage is TRBV20-1 and J usage is TRBJ1-3; 7 nucleotides line up with TRBD1. CDR3 length equals 15 residues. Germline CDR1 DFQATT, CDR2 SNEGSKA (reference sequence). The V and J ends lost 2 bases and 3 bases, in that order; junction bases with no gene match: 7. For the CDR3, the DNA is TGCAGTGCTAGACCACATAGACAGGGTGGAAACACCATATATTTT. This translates into CSARPHRQGGNTIYF.

The chain couples TRBV5-1 to TRBJ2-1; D uncertain. CDR3 length: 14 residues. V was cut by 0 bases and J by 6 bases, with 10 bases left in between. Germline CDR1 reads SGHRS; CDR2 reads YFSETQ. The CDR3 region is CASSLDATRNEQFF. CDR3 in DNA: TGCGCCAGCAGCTTGGACGCGACCCGCAATGAGCAGTTCTTC.

This clonotype showed up many times. V gene TRBV20-1 combines with J gene TRBJ1-2, with D uncertain. The germline CDR1 and CDR2 sequences are DFQATT and SNEGSKA (reference sequence). V lost 6 bases, J lost 0 bases, and 14 bases lay in between. The CDR3 totals 14 residues. The CDR3 loop is CSALKLGPNYGYTF. In DNA form, the CDR3 reads TGCAGTGCCCTAAAATTAGGGCCTAACTATGGCTACACCTTC.

V usage is TRBV30 and J usage is TRBJ2-5, with a tentative D call TRBD1 (5 bases). The CDR3 runs 13 residues. Germline V gene data show CDR1 as GTSNPN and CDR2 as SVGIG (reference sequence). V was clipped by 3 bases and J by 1 base, with 9 bases between them. CDR3 region: CAWRGHTQETQYF. DNA of the CDR3: TGTGCCTGGAGGGGGCATACCCAAGAGACCCAGTACTTC.

This clonotype was recorded many times. The V gene is TRBV6-2 or TRBV6-3, the J gene TRBJ2-2, with TRBD2 identical over 9 bases. Losses at the gene ends were 2 bases for V and 7 bases for J; bases not matched to a gene: 14. Germline loops: CDR1 MNHEY, CDR2 SVGEGT. This CDR3 is 18 amino acids long. The CDR3 DNA reads TGTGCCAGCAGTTACGGACTCGTAGCGGGAGTAGACGGCGGGGAGCTGTTTTTT. Its translation: CASSYGLVAGVDGGELFF.

This clonotype occurred many times. The V call is TRBV20-1, the J call TRBJ2-7; D may correspond to TRBD1 or TRBD2 (5 bases each). V was clipped by 3 bases and J by 0 bases, with 15 bases between them. The CDR3 runs to 15 residues. In germline, CDR1 is DFQATT, CDR2 SNEGSKA (reference sequence). Here the CDR3 reads CSARGDGLSSYEQYF. The DNA of the CDR3 is TGCAGTGCTAGGGGGGACGGGTTAAGCTCCTACGAGCAGTACTTC.

This clonotype was counted many times. This chain joins TRBV12-3 or TRBV12-4 and TRBJ1-5, with a weak D call TRBD1 (5 bases). V was shortened by 6 bases and J by 7 bases, with 19 bases between the two germline ends. The CDR3 runs to 15 residues. This CDR3 is CASSSRGGPWQPQHF. CDR3 DNA: TGTGCCAGCAGCTCCCGTGGGGGACCTTGGCAGCCCCAGCATTTT.

This clonotype was seen repeatedly, ten times or more. The V and J genes are TRBV10-3 and TRBJ2-7; TRBD1 might be the D (5 bases). The CDR3 spans 11 residues. V shed 7 bases and J shed 3 bases, with 7 bases lying between them. Germline CDR1 ENHRY, CDR2 SYGVKD. The CDR3 spells CAIKGFYEQYV. The CDR3 DNA reads as TGTGCCATCAAGGGGTTCTACGAGCAGTACGTC.

This clonotype was recorded at least ten times. The chain links TRBV12-3 or TRBV12-4 to TRBJ2-1; TRBD2 is a possible D gene (5 bases). The CDR3 consists of 14 residues. Trimming took off 2 bases at V and 8 bases at J, with 13 bases between the two ends. The CDR3 spells CASSLNPRADEQFF. In nucleotides, the CDR3 is TGTGCCAGCAGTTTAAACCCGAGGGCCGATGAGCAGTTCTTC.

This clonotype was seen at least ten times. CDR3 nucleotides: TGTGCCAGCAGCTTAGGGCAGGGGGCCACAGATACGCAGTATTTT. This codes for CASSLGQGATDTQYF. V gene TRBV7-6 combines with J gene TRBJ2-3; 8 bases are shared with TRBD1. CDR1 is SGHVS, CDR2 FNYEAQ, per germline. The J segment lost 2 bases and the V segment lost 1 base, leaving 2 bases of the junction unmatched. This CDR3 is built from 15 residues.

The rearrangement links TRBV5-1 to TRBJ2-5; 11 nucleotides match TRBD2. With 0 bases clipped from V and 5 bases from J, the junction kept 9 bases outside the gene matches. CDR1 and CDR2 from the germline V gene are SGHRS and YFSETQ. The CDR3 spans 17 residues. The CDR3 protein is CASSLVLAGGGFETQYF. The DNA for the CDR3 is TGCGCCAGCAGCTTGGTTCTAGCGGGAGGAGGTTTTGAGACCCAGTACTTC.

This clonotype came up many times. The chain recombines TRBV20-1 with TRBJ2-7; a weak D match, TRBD2 (6 bases). V lost 3 bases to trimming and J lost 0 bases, with 15 bases between them. Germline CDR1 DFQATT, CDR2 SNEGSKA (reference sequence). This CDR3 spans 15 amino acids. The CDR3 region is CSASGPGGTSYEQYF. For the CDR3, the DNA is TGCAGTGCTAGCGGCCCCGGCGGGACCTCCTACGAGCAGTACTTC.

Comment on this clonotype: A clone one base away is much larger, so this may be a read error. V gene TRBV4-2 combines with J gene TRBJ2-1; TRBD2 aligns across 9 bases. The trim removed 2 bases at V and 0 bases at J, leaving 5 bases unmatched. This CDR3 is built from 17 residues. Germline-derived CDR1 and CDR2 are LGHNA and YNFKEQ. CDR3 nucleotides: TGTGCCAGCAGCCAAAGACTAGCGGATACCTCCTACAATGAGCAGTTCTTC. Translating gives CASSQRLADTSYNEQFF.